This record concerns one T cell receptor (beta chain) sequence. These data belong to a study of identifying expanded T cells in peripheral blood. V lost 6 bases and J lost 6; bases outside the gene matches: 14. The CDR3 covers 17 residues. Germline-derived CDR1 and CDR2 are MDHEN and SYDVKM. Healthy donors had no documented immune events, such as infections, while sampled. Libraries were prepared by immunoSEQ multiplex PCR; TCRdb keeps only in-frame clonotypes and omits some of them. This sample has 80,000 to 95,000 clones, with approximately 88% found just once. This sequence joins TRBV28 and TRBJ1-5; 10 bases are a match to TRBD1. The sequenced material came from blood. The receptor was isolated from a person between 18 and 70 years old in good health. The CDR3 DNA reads TGTGCCAGCAGCACCGCCCGACAGGGGGCGTTCGGTCAGCCCCAGCATTTT. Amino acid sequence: CASSTARQGAFGQPQHF.